The rows below give T cell receptor beta chains drawn from one sample of a study of response to subunit inactivated influenza vaccine. MiXCR was run by TCRdb on the RT-PCR reads, yielding one entry per CDR3 protein. The repertoire has a few hundred thousand distinct CDR3 sequences, about a fifth of them found once; the top ten carry around 9.6%. Material: PBMCs from blood, obtained less than 22 months after vaccination. These receptors originate from a man between 50 and 75 years old who received an inactivated influenza vaccine. Both conserved end residues are part of each CDR3. Each record gives: V gene, D gene, clone size, J gene, CDR3 protein, CDR3 DNA. A D gene is named only where the DNA matches it firmly. Part of the rows lack a size; the others show once, few, many or a class for expanded clones.

TRBV6-2/TRBV6-3	-	few	TRBJ2-1	CASSLDINNEQFF	TGTGCCAGCAGTTTAGACATAAACAATGAGCAGTTCTTC
TRBV18	TRBD1	few	TRBJ1-1	CASSTRTGSFTEAFF	TGTGCCAGCTCAACGAGGACAGGGTCGTTCACTGAAGCTTTCTTT
TRBV20-1	TRBD2	few	TRBJ2-1	CSAGVGTSGSNEQFF	TGCAGTGCTGGAGTAGGGACTAGCGGGAGCAATGAGCAGTTCTTC
TRBV6-5	TRBD1	few	TRBJ1-4	CASSYSTQGRRELFF	TGTGCCAGCAGTTACTCGACACAGGGGCGGAGGGAACTGTTTTTT
TRBV7-2	-	-	TRBJ1-1	CASSLVSEINTEAFF	TGTGCCAGCAGCTTAGTAAGCGAGATCAACACTGAAGCTTTCTTT
TRBV12-3/TRBV12-4	-	once	TRBJ1-5	CASSLTGNQPQQF	TGTGCCAGCAGTTTGACTGGCAATCAGCCCCAGCAATTT
TRBV12-3/TRBV12-4	TRBD2	-	TRBJ2-1	CASSSRRGESSYNEQFF	TGTGCCAGCAGTTCCCGTCGGGGGGAGAGCTCCTACAATGAGCAGTTCTTC
TRBV11-1	TRBD1	-	TRBJ1-4	CASSLVGQGRATTPNEKLFF	TGTGCCAGCAGCTTAGTGGGACAGGGGCGAGCTACGACTCCTAATGAAAAACTGTTTTTT
TRBV7-2	TRBD1	-	TRBJ2-5	CASSLETGRTQYF	TGTGCCAGCAGCCTTGAGACAGGGCGGACCCAGTACTTC
TRBV4-3	-	few	TRBJ2-2	CASSQQTGPGELFF	TGCGCCAGCAGCCAACAAACAGGGCCCGGGGAGCTGTTTTTT
TRBV7-9	-	few	TRBJ1-6	CASSGGTENSPLHF	TGTGCCAGCAGCGGGGGAACAGAGAATTCACCCCTCCACTTT
TRBV6-2/TRBV6-3	TRBD1	few	TRBJ2-3	CASRWDRGKDTQYF	TGTGCCAGCAGATGGGACAGGGGTAAAGATACGCAGTATTTT
TRBV20-1	TRBD2	-	TRBJ2-5	CSARPGLAGLKEETQYF	TGCAGTGCTAGACCGGGACTAGCGGGCCTGAAAGAAGAGACCCAGTACTTC
TRBV20-1	TRBD1	-	TRBJ2-3	CSAAGTGVADTQYF	TGCAGTGCAGCCGGGACAGGGGTCGCAGATACGCAGTATTTT
TRBV12-3/TRBV12-4	TRBD2	-	TRBJ2-3	CASSYSYGRAVDTQYF	TGTGCCAGCAGTTACTCTTACGGGAGGGCCGTAGATACGCAGTATTTT
TRBV9	-	few	TRBJ1-6	CASSVGEISPLHF	TGTGCCAGCAGCGTAGGAGAAATTTCACCCCTCCACTTT
TRBV12-3/TRBV12-4	-	-	TRBJ2-5	CASSPNQETQYF	TGTGCCAGCAGTCCCAACCAAGAGACCCAGTACTTC
TRBV4-3	-	many	TRBJ1-6	CASSQDVGESPLHF	TGCGCCAGCAGCCAAGATGTTGGGGAATCACCCCTCCACTTT
TRBV12-3/TRBV12-4	TRBD1	-	TRBJ1-2	CASRGTGGLSGYTF	TGTGCCAGCAGGGGGACAGGGGGATTGAGCGGCTACACCTTC
TRBV15	-	-	TRBJ2-2	CATSRDWQGTGELFF	TGTGCCACCAGCAGAGATTGGCAGGGTACCGGGGAGCTGTTTTTT
TRBV28	-	few	TRBJ2-2	CASGMNTGELFF	TGTGCCAGCGGAATGAACACCGGGGAGCTGTTTTTT
TRBV23-1	-	-	TRBJ1-5	CASSQSGRVNQPQHF	TGCGCCAGCAGTCAATCAGGCAGGGTCAATCAGCCCCAGCATTTT
TRBV25-1	-	-	TRBJ2-2	CASSWSAGELFF	TGTGCCAGCAGTTGGTCCGCCGGGGAGCTGTTTTTT
TRBV6-1	-	-	TRBJ2-7	CASSETGFLGEQYF	TGTGCCAGCAGTGAAACAGGATTTCTCGGCGAGCAGTACTTC
TRBV6-5	-	-	TRBJ1-5	CASSYSRPGNQPQHF	TGTGCCAGCAGTTACTCGAGGCCCGGGAATCAGCCCCAGCATTTT
TRBV14	-	-	TRBJ2-2	CASSQLGPGELFF	TGTGCCAGCAGCCAACTGGGTCCCGGGGAGCTGTTTTTT
TRBV20-1	-	-	TRBJ1-6	CSALEAPLHF	TGCAGTGCCCTGGAGGCACCCCTCCACTTT
TRBV9	-	many	TRBJ2-7	CASSSGPLRGQYF	TGTGCCAGCAGCTCCGGTCCCCTACGAGGGCAGTACTTC
TRBV6-1	-	-	TRBJ1-5	CASRDRRPGMPQHF	TGTGCCAGCAGGGACCGTCGTCCCGGGATGCCCCAGCATTTT
TRBV5-1	-	few	TRBJ1-5	CASNDTPGNCNQPQHF	TGCGCCAGCAACGACACCCCGGGGAATTGCAATCAGCCCCAGCATTTT
TRBV6-1	TRBD1	few	TRBJ1-3	CASSESTGAFGNTIYF	TGTGCCAGCAGTGAGAGTACAGGGGCCTTCGGAAACACCATATATTTT
TRBV5-4	-	-	TRBJ2-5	CASSFGLQETQYF	TGTGCCAGCAGCTTCGGACTACAAGAGACCCAGTACTTC
TRBV27	-	-	TRBJ1-6	CASSLSPPGASSYNSPLHF	TGTGCCAGCAGTTTATCCCCCCCAGGCGCTAGCTCCTATAATTCACCCCTCCACTTT
TRBV29-1	TRBD1	few	TRBJ2-7	CSVEGQGYEQYF	TGCAGCGTTGAGGGACAGGGGTACGAGCAGTACTTC
TRBV5-1	TRBD1	-	TRBJ2-5	CASSNGPIGTGEETQYF	TGCGCCAGCAGCAATGGCCCCATCGGGACAGGGGAAGAGACCCAGTACTTC
TRBV19	-	few	TRBJ1-1	CASSIGTGWNTEAFF	TGTGCCAGTAGTATAGGCACAGGGTGGAACACTGAAGCTTTCTTT
TRBV11-3	TRBD2	-	TRBJ2-2	CASSDAGTSGGPQLFF	TGTGCCAGCAGCGACGCCGGGACTAGCGGGGGGCCACAGCTGTTTTTT
TRBV7-9	-	-	TRBJ2-2	CASSSGANTGELFF	TGTGCCAGCAGCTCGGGGGCCAACACCGGGGAGCTGTTTTTT
TRBV14	-	many	TRBJ2-7	CASSQIWGLRGEQYF	TGTGCCAGCAGCCAAATCTGGGGCCTCAGAGGCGAGCAGTACTTC
TRBV20-1	-	many	TRBJ1-5	CSARAGDQPQHF	TGCAGTGCTAGAGCGGGGGATCAGCCCCAGCATTTT
TRBV5-8	-	few	TRBJ1-2	CASSLPGLRGYTF	TGTGCCAGCAGCTTGCCCGGATTGCGGGGCTACACCTTC
TRBV3-1	-	-	TRBJ2-7	CASSQVFRAATYEQYF	TGTGCCAGCAGCCAAGTTTTTAGGGCGGCGACCTACGAGCAGTACTTC
TRBV5-6	-	-	TRBJ1-5	CASSQFGGGDSNQPQHF	TGTGCCAGCAGCCAATTCGGGGGTGGCGATAGCAATCAGCCCCAGCATTTT
TRBV29-1	-	-	TRBJ2-1	CSGLGDSLSEQFF	TGCAGCGGCCTCGGAGACAGCCTGAGTGAGCAGTTCTTC
TRBV2	-	-	TRBJ1-5	CASSFGTFVQPQHF	TGTGCCAGCAGTTTCGGGACATTCGTGCAGCCCCAGCATTTT
TRBV6-5	-	few	TRBJ2-7	CASSYDHGGTYEQYF	TGTGCCAGCAGTTACGACCACGGGGGAACCTACGAGCAGTACTTC
TRBV20-1	-	few	TRBJ1-1	CSARLGYTEAFF	TGCAGTGCTAGATTAGGGTACACTGAAGCTTTCTTT
TRBV5-1	TRBD1	many	TRBJ1-1	CASSLGGQAEAFF	TGCGCCAGCAGCTTGGGGGGACAGGCTGAAGCTTTCTTT
TRBV29-1	-	-	TRBJ2-1	CSVKQGRVNEQFF	TGCAGCGTTAAACAGGGTAGGGTCAATGAGCAGTTCTTC